The 11 T cell receptor beta chains in this list originate from one sample, sequenced in a study of technical replicates of blood from a handful of donors (dated by TCRdb to the late 2010s). Libraries were built with the immunoSEQ multiplex PCR assay. TCRdb mirrors the immuneACCESS table, restricted to in-frame sequences. Some clones are absent from its copies; in checked studies, under half trace to an unresolved V gene, and the reason for the others is unknown. For this sample there are around 67,000 clones; approximately 83% appear just once. Of the sample, 5% to 6.5% is held by the ten largest clones. Sequenced input: PBMCs. These receptors were taken from a human donor in good health. Some clones in this sample may be carry-over from other donors' samples.

This clone was picked up a small number of times. The gene calls are TRBV5-6 and TRBJ1-6; tentatively, D is TRBD1 (6 bases). There are 15 residues in the CDR3. CDR1 is SGHDT, CDR2 YYEEEE, per germline. Trimming took off 2 bases at V and 6 bases at J, with 12 bases between the two ends. As DNA, the CDR3 is TGTGCCAGCAGCTTCCGACAGGCGGGTAATTCACCCCTCCACTTT. It encodes CASSFRQAGNSPLHF.

This chain links TRBV5-4 with TRBJ2-7; D remains unclear. The CDR3 covers 14 residues. The V gene lost 4 bases and the J gene lost 3 bases, with 14 bases spanning the gap. Germline loops: CDR1 SGHNT, CDR2 YYREEE (reference sequence). In nucleotides, the CDR3 is TGTGCCAGCAGCCTGGAACTGAATCACTACGAGCAGTACTTC. Protein product: CASSLELNHYEQYF. The whole variable domain, remainder taken from reference TRBV5-4 and TRBJ2-7, is ETGVTQSPTHLIKTRGQQVTLRCSSQSGHNTVSWYQQALGQGPQFIFQYYREEENGRGNFPPRFSGLQFPNYSSELNVNALELDDSALYLCASSLELNHYEQYFGPGTRLTVT.

Note on this clone: Additional DNA sequences in this sample encode the identical CDR3. The chain couples TRBV5-1 to TRBJ2-1; 9 bases agree with TRBD2. The V and J ends lost 1 base and 6 bases, in that order; junction bases with no gene match: 2. The CDR3 consists of 14 residues. The germline V gene has CDR1 SGHRS and CDR2 YFSETQ. CDR3 nucleotides: TGCGCCAGCAGCTTGAGCGGGGGGTTCAATGAGCAGTTCTTC. Its translation is CASSLSGGFNEQFF.

The genes are TRBV5-1 and TRBJ2-4; perhaps TRBD1 as D (6 bases). The CDR3 has 17 amino acids. Germline V gene data show CDR1 as SGHRS and CDR2 as YFSETQ. V lost 0 bases, J lost 0 bases, and 13 bases lay in between. CDR3 sequence: CASSLDRTEIAKNIQYF. The CDR3, as DNA: TGCGCCAGCAGCTTGGATCGGACAGAGATAGCCAAAAACATTCAGTACTTC.

This chain links TRBV5-1 with TRBJ1-1; TRBD1 agrees at 8 bases. Germline trimming cut 4 bases from V and 8 bases from J; bases unmatched to any gene: 4. Germline V gene sequence: CDR1 SGHRS, CDR2 YFSETQ. This CDR3 region has 12 residues. DNA of the CDR3: TGCGCCAGCAGCATCCGACAGGGGGAAGCTTTCTTT. Encoded protein: CASSIRQGEAFF.

This CDR3 is CASRGETGELFF. In DNA, the CDR3 is TGTGCCAGCAGGGGAGAAACCGGGGAGCTGTTTTTT. V usage is TRBV2 and J usage is TRBJ2-2; maybe TRBD2 (5 bases). Trimming cost V 6 bases and J 5 bases, with 7 bases left between them. The CDR3 runs to 12 residues. In germline, CDR1 is SNHLY, CDR2 FYNNEI.

CDR3 DNA sequence: TGCGCCAGCAGCGAGCCAAACGCGAACACCGGGGAGCTGTTTTTT. It specifies CASSEPNANTGELFF. The gene calls are TRBV4-3 and TRBJ2-2, with D unclear. The CDR3 contains 15 residues. The V gene lost 5 bases and the J gene lost 0 bases, with 10 bases spanning the gap. Germline assignment: CDR1 LGHNA and CDR2 YSLEER.

The J gene is TRBJ1-5, the V gene TRBV4-1; weak D call: TRBD1 (6 bases). Germline values: CDR1 MGHRA, CDR2 YSYEKL. Trimming cost V 1 base and J 7 bases, with 11 bases left between them. The CDR3 length is 14 residues. CDR3 sequence (DNA): TGCGCCAGCAGCCAAGTTGGGGGGGCCCAGCCCCAGCATTTT. As protein: CASSQVGGAQPQHF.

CDR3 nucleotides: TGTGCCAGCAGCCCCGGAGGGGCAGAGACCCAGTACTTC. Residues: CASSPGGAETQYF. The chain is built from TRBV11-2 and TRBJ2-5, with D possibly TRBD2 on 6 matching bases. The germline V gene has CDR1 SGHAT and CDR2 FQNNGV. The CDR3 consists of 13 residues. V lost 5 bases, J lost 4 bases, and 11 bases lay in between.

This sequence joins TRBV19 and TRBJ1-6; 7 nucleotides align to TRBD1. The junction had 2 bases not matched to a gene; V was cut back by 3 bases and J by 6 bases. The CDR3 consists of 14 residues. Germline CDR1 LNHDA, CDR2 SQIVND (reference sequence). The CDR3 DNA sequence: TGTGCCAGTAGTATGGGACAGCTTAATTCACCCCTCCACTTT. Protein: CASSMGQLNSPLHF.

The gene calls are TRBV18 and TRBJ1-2; D perhaps matches TRBD1 (5 bases). Deletions cut 4 bases from V and 5 bases from J, with 17 bases between. The CDR3 extends over 15 amino acids. From germline, CDR1 is KGHSH and CDR2 LQKENI. The CDR3 DNA reads TGTGCCAGCTCACGCTACTCCCTGGAGGGGTATGGCTACACCTTC. Translated: CASSRYSLEGYGYTF.